Following are 6 T cell receptor beta chains from one sample sequenced in a study of T cells in Graves' hyperthyroidism and ophthalmopathy. RNA transcripts were the template for amplifying TCR beta CDR3 regions. An initial round of RT-PCR targeting the TCR CDR3 relied on the HTBI primer set. TCRdb re-analysed the multiplex PCR reads in MiXCR, keeping a single row per CDR3 protein. Counted here are around 350,000 distinct CDR3 sequences, roughly an eighth occurring once; the ten biggest clones make up 9.2%. The sequencing input was blood. Source of these receptors: a young woman with Graves' hyperthyroidism.

This rearrangement joins TRBV20-1 to TRBJ1-5; 7 bases line up with TRBD1. CDR1 is DFQATT and CDR2 is SNEGSKA in the germline V gene (reference sequence). CDR3 length: 13 residues. V dropped 5 bases and J dropped 3; count of bases not matched to a gene: 4. This chain's CDR3 is CSASEGANQPQHF. In DNA, the CDR3 is TGCAGTGCTTCTGAGGGGGCCAATCAGCCCCAGCATTTT.

This sequence joins TRBV20-1 and TRBJ2-2, with D hard to call. V dropped 8 bases and J dropped 2 bases, with 12 bases sitting between them. The V gene's germline CDR1 is DFQATT and CDR2 SNEGSKA (reference sequence). This CDR3 comprises 13 residues. Here the CDR3 reads CSPQSLNTGELFF. The CDR3 nucleotides are TGCAGTCCCCAAAGCCTTAACACCGGGGAGCTGTTTTTT.

This clonotype showed up many times. The chain has TRBV3-1 and TRBJ2-2; TRBD2 matches at 7 bases. Per the germline V gene, CDR1 is LGHDT and CDR2 is YNNKEL (reference sequence). Losses at the gene ends were 3 bases for V and 3 bases for J; bases not matched to a gene: 10. This CDR3 has 17 residues. CDR3 in amino acids: CASSHWSGVFDTGELFF. In DNA, the CDR3 is TGTGCCAGCAGCCATTGGAGCGGGGTCTTTGACACCGGGGAGCTGTTTTTT.

The chain is built from TRBV18 and TRBJ1-4; possibly TRBD1 for D (6 bases). CDR3 length: 13 residues. CDR1 KGHSH and CDR2 LQKENI come from the germline V gene. Deletions cut 8 bases from V and 4 bases from J, with 11 bases between. Written as DNA, the CDR3 is TGTGCCAGCATCCGGGACAATAATGAAAAACTGTTTTTT. It specifies CASIRDNNEKLFF.

This clonotype was recorded a few times. V and J are TRBV5-1 and TRBJ2-7; D is possibly TRBD1 (6 bases). V lost 6 bases to trimming and J lost 0 bases, with 13 bases between them. CDR1 is SGHRS, CDR2 YFSETQ, per germline. The CDR3 has 14 amino acids. This CDR3 is CASTRDTSSYEQYF. Written as DNA, the CDR3 is TGCGCCAGCACCCGGGACACGAGCTCCTACGAGCAGTACTTC.

In its sample, this clonotype was seen a few times. The chain links TRBV7-3 to TRBJ1-1; a weak D match, TRBD1 (5 bases). CDR3 length equals 14 residues. Trimming stripped 2 bases from V and 3 bases from J, with 10 bases between. The germline V gene encodes CDR1 SGHTA and CDR2 FQGTGA. CDR3 amino acids: CASSLWQGHTEAFF. The DNA of the CDR3 is TGTGCCAGCAGCTTATGGCAGGGCCACACTGAAGCTTTCTTT.